At least ten counts were recorded for the clone carrying this T cell receptor (beta chain). The antigen remains undetermined. V lost 5 bases and J lost 7; bases outside the gene matches: 13. The germline gives CDR1 SGHVS, CDR2 FQNEAQ. The CDR3 sequence is 15 residues long. Noted time point: sample taken at primary tumor resection. TCRdb recomputed calls from the 5' RACE reads with MiXCR, one row per CDR3 protein. The data show over 7,500 distinct CDR3 sequences, 2.9% seen once. This specimen comes from a study of spatial heterogeneity in lung cancer. The study, taken as a whole, reports: Counts of ubiquitous and regional expanded TCRs tracked ubiquitous and regional nonsynonymous mutations, respectively. For expanded intratumoral alpha and beta TCRs, counts tracked tumor mutation counts.

This clonotype was obtained from a male donor with early-stage non-small cell lung cancer. The source material was lung tumor tissue, sampled at surgery. The chain uses TRBV7-8 and TRBJ2-7; 8 nucleotides line up with TRBD1. DNA for the CDR3: TGTGCCAGCAGCCCAAGGGCCCAGGGGGCGGGGGAGCAGTACTTC. Its translation is CASSPRAQGAGEQYF.